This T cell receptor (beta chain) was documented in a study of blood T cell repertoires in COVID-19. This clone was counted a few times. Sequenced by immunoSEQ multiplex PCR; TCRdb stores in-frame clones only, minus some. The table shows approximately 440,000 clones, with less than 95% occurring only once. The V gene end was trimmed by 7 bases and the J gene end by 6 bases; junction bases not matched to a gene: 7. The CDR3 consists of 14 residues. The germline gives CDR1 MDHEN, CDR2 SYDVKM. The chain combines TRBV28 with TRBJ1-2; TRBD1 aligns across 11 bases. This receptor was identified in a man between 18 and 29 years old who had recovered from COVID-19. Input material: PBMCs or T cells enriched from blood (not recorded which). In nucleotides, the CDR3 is TGTGCCAGCACCTTGGACAGGGGGCTCGATGGCTACACCTTC. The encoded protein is CASTLDRGLDGYTF.